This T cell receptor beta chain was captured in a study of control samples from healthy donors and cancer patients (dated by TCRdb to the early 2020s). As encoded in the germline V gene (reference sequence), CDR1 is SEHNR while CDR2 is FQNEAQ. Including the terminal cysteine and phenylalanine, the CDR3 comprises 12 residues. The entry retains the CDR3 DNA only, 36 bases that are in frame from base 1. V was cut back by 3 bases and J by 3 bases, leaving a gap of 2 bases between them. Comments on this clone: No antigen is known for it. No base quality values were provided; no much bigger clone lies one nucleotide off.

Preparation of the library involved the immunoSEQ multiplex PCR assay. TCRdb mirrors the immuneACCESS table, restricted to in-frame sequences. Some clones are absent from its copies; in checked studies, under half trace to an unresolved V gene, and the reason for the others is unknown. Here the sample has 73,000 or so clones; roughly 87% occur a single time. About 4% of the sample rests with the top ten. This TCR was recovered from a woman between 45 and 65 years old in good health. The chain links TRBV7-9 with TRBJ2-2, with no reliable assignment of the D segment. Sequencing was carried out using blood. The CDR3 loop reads CASSFDTGELFF. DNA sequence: TGTGCCAGCAGCTTTGACACCGGGGAGCTGTTTTTT.